The clone carrying this T cell receptor beta chain was detected many times. What it binds is unknown. The data derive from a study of T cell repertoires in cytomegalovirus infection. CDR3 length equals 15 residues. The germline gives CDR1 SEHNR, CDR2 FQNEAQ (reference sequence). Trimming took 5 bases from V and 6 from J; bases not matched to a gene: 10. TCRdb redid the calling of the reads with MiXCR, one entry per CDR3 protein. Of about 920,000 distinct CDR3 sequences listed, roughly 31% were seen once; the top ten hold under 15%. The sample here was cultured CD8+ T cells from PBMCs, taken from culture after CMV antigen stimulation. V gene TRBV7-9 combines with J gene TRBJ1-1; TRBD1 matches 9 bases. The source of this sequence is a human donor in good health (CMV status not recorded). Some clones in this sample may be carry-over from other donors' samples. Here the CDR3 DNA reads TGTGCCAGCAGCATACTACAGGGGGCGAGTGCTGAAGCTTTCTTT. Its protein is CASSILQGASAEAFF.